This entry is about one T cell receptor beta chain. Its target is unknown. TCRalpha and TCRbeta cDNA went through two nested PCRs of approximately 16 and 10 cycles. TCRdb reprocessed the 5' RACE reads and keeps a single row for each CDR3 protein, giving no DNA. The table lists more than 110,000 distinct CDR3 sequences. These data come from a study of monozygotic twins with inflammatory bowel disease. Study-level results: Extra variability in the repertoires of patients may have come from differing immunosuppressive treatments. Healthy co-twins showed greater TCRbeta diversity (inverse Simpson) than IBD patients.

The CDR3 length is 16 residues. Looked up from germline, CDR1 is MDHEN and CDR2 is SYDVKM. The blood volume drawn from each donor was around 2.6 ml. The receptor comes from a human donor with ulcerative colitis or Crohn's disease, or a healthy co-twin of an affected twin (not recorded which). This chain uses TRBV28 with TRBJ2-3; the D call of TRBD2 rests on TCRdb alone, since no DNA is present to check it. Sequencing input: blood. CDR3 amino acids: CASSELAGGNTDTQYF.